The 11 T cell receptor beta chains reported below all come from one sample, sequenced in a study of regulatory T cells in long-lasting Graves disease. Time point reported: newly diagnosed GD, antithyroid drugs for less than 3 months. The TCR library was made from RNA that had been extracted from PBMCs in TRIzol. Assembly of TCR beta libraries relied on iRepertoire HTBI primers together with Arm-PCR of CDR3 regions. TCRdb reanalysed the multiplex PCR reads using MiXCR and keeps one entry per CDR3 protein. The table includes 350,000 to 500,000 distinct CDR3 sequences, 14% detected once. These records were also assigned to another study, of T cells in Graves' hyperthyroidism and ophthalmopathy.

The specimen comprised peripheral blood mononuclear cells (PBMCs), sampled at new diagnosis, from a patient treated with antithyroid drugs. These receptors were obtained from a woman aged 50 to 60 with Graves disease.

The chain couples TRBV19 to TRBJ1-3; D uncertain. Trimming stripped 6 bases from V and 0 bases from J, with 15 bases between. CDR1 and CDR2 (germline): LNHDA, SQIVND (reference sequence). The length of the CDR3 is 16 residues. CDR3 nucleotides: TGTGCCAGTAGCCCCCAGTTCGGCGACTCTGGAAACACCATATATTTT. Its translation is CASSPQFGDSGNTIYF.

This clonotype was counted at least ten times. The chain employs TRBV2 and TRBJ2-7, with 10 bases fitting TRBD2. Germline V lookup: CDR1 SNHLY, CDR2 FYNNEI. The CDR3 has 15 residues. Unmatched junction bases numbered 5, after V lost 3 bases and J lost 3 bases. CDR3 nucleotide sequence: TGTGCCAGCAGTGATCCTAGCGGGAGTATCTACGAGCAGTACTTC. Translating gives CASSDPSGSIYEQYF.

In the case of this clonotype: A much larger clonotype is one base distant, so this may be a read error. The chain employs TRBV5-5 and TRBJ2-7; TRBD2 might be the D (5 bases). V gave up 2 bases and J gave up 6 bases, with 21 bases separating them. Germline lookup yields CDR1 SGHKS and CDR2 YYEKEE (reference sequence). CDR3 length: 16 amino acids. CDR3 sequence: CASSFYPWEHGGEQYF. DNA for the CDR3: TGTGCCAGCAGCTTTTACCCCTGGGAACACGGAGGCGAGCAGTACTTC.

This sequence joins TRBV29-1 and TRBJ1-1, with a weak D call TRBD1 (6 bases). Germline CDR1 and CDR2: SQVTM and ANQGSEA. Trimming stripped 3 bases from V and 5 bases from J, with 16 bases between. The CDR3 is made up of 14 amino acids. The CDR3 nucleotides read TGCAGCGTTGAGTCAGGGGACCTTTGGACTGAAGCTTTCTTT. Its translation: CSVESGDLWTEAFF.

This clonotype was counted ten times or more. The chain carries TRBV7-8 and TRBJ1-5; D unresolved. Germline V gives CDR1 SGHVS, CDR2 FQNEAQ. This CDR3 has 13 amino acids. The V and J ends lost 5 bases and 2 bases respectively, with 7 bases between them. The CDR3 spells CASSPYRNQPQHF. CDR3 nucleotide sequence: TGTGCCAGCAGCCCCTATCGCAATCAGCCCCAGCATTTT.

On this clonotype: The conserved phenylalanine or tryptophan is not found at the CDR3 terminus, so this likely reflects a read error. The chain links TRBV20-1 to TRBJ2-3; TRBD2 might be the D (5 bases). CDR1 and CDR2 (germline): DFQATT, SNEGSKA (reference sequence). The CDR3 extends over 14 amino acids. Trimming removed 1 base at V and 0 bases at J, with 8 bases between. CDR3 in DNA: TGCAGTGCTAGAGCCTGGACTAGCACAGATACGCAGTATCTT. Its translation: CSARAWTSTDTQYL.

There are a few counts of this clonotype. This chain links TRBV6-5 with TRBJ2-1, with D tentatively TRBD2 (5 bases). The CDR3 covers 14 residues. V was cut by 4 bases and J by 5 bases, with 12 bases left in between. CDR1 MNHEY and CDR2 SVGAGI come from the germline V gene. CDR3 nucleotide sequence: TGTGCCAGCAGTTCGTGGACTGGAGACAATGAGCAGTTCTTC. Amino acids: CASSSWTGDNEQFF.

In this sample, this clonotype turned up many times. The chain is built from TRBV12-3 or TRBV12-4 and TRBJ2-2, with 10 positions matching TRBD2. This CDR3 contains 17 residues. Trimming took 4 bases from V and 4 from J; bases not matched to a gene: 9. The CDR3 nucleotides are TGTGCCAGCAGTTCGGGGAGCGGGAGGGCCTTCACCGGGGAGCTGTTTTTT. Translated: CASSSGSGRAFTGELFF.

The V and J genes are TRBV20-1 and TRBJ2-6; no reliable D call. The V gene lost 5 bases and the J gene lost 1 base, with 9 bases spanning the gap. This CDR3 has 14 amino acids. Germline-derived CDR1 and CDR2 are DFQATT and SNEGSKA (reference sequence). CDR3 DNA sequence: TGCAGTGCTCCGGAGTCTTCTGGGGCCAACGTCCTGACTTTC. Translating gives CSAPESSGANVLTF.

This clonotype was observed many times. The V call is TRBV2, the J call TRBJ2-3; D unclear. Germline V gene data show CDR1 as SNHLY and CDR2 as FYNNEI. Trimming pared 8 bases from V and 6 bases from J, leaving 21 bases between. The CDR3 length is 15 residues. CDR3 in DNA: TGTGCCAGCTCTTCAGCAGGTTTACTTGTGGATACGCAGTATTTT. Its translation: CASSSAGLLVDTQYF. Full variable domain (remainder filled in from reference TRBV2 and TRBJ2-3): EPEVTQTPSHQVTQMGQEVILRCVPISNHLYFYWYRQILGQKVEFLVSFYNNEISEKSEIFDDQFSVERPDGSNFTLKIRSTKLEDSAMYFCASSSAGLLVDTQYFGPGTRLTVL.

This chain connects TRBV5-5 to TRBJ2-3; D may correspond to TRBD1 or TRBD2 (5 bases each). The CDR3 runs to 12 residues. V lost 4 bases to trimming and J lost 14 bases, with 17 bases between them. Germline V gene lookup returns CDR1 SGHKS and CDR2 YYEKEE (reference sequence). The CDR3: CASSVWGILWYF. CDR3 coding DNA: TGTGCCAGCAGCGTGTGGGGGATACTATGGTATTTT.